A single sample is the source of the 15 T cell receptor beta chains below, sequenced in a study of cytomegalovirus exposure and HLA in healthy donors. Amplification used 60 Vbeta primers and 13 Jbeta primers. Using immunoSEQ multiplex PCR, the repertoire was profiled, and TCRdb retains in-frame clones only, with some absent. This table holds 150,000 to 200,000 clones, under 75% found once. Source material: PBMCs. These receptors came from a man aged 35 to 55 in good health and CMV-seropositive.

The chain is built from TRBV19 and TRBJ1-4; 7 bases are shared with TRBD1. This CDR3 spans 14 amino acids. CDR1 and CDR2 (germline): LNHDA, SQIVND (reference sequence). Trimming at V came to 3 bases and at J to 8 bases, leaving 6 bases not matched to a gene. As DNA, the CDR3 is TGTGCCAGTAGTATGGGACAGAGTAACGAAAAACTGTTTTTT. Translation: CASSMGQSNEKLFF.

This clone was seen just once. J is TRBJ2-2 and V is TRBV7-2; D is perhaps TRBD1 (6 bases). The CDR3 has 15 amino acids. Trimming removed 2 bases at V and 0 bases at J, with 7 bases between. The germline V gene has CDR1 SGHTA and CDR2 FQGNSA. The CDR3 loop is CASSLTGTNTGELFF. CDR3 coding DNA: TGTGCCAGCAGCTTAACAGGGACGAACACCGGGGAGCTGTTTTTT.

J is TRBJ1-3 and V is TRBV4-1, with no clear D. Trimming removed 0 bases from V and 3 bases from J, with 6 bases in between. CDR1 is MGHRA and CDR2 is YSYEKL in the germline V gene. CDR3 length: 14 residues. CDR3 region: CASSQDRFGNTIYF. CDR3 nucleotides: TGCGCCAGCAGCCAAGACAGGTTTGGAAACACCATATATTTT.

The genes are TRBV29-1 and TRBJ2-3; D unclear. This CDR3 spans 14 amino acids. Trimming cost V 4 bases and J 0 bases, with 11 bases left between them. The germline gives CDR1 SQVTM, CDR2 ANQGSEA. CDR3 DNA sequence: TGCAGCGTTGCTCCAACCAGTAGCACAGATACGCAGTATTTT. Its protein is CSVAPTSSTDTQYF.

The gene calls are TRBV19 and TRBJ1-2; 11 nucleotides align to TRBD1. Germline lookup yields CDR1 LNHDA and CDR2 SQIVND (reference sequence). CDR3 size: 14 residues. V gave up 7 bases and J gave up 7 bases; unmatched junction bases: 8. The CDR3 protein is CASNPGQGAGGYTF. DNA of the CDR3: TGTGCCAGTAATCCCGGACAGGGGGCCGGTGGCTACACCTTC.

This clone has more than one count but fewer than ten. The V and J genes are TRBV6-6 and TRBJ2-7; 8 nucleotides match TRBD1. CDR1 is MNHNY and CDR2 is SVGAGI in the germline V gene (reference sequence). The CDR3 is made up of 14 amino acids. J gave up 5 bases and V 5 bases, and 8 bases lay outside the gene matches. The CDR3 here is CASSLRDRRDEQYF. The CDR3 DNA sequence: TGTGCCAGCAGTCTCCGGGACAGGAGAGACGAGCAGTACTTC.

This clone was counted a few times. The chain combines TRBV18 with TRBJ2-5; D remains ambiguous. This CDR3 is built from 15 residues. The V end was cut by 4 bases, the J end by 0 bases, with 12 bases between. CDR1 is KGHSH and CDR2 is LQKENI in the germline V gene. The CDR3 DNA follows: TGTGCCAGCTCACTACCTAGTTGGTACCAAGAGACCCAGTACTTC. Translation gives CASSLPSWYQETQYF.

The genes are TRBV6-1 and TRBJ1-1; D not certain. Between the trimmed V and J ends, which lost 8 bases and 6 bases, there was a span of 16 bases. The CDR3 is 13 residues long. Germline V gene sequence: CDR1 MNHNS, CDR2 SASEGT. The CDR3 reads CASSREGGAEAFF. The CDR3, as DNA: TGTGCCAGCTCCCGGGAGGGTGGTGCTGAAGCTTTCTTT.

The CDR3: CASSQEVGTRETQYF. The DNA of the CDR3 is TGCGCCAGCAGCCAAGAGGTCGGTACTCGAGAGACCCAGTACTTC. The chain employs TRBV4-1 and TRBJ2-5; no clear D. Germline lookup yields CDR1 MGHRA and CDR2 YSYEKL. The V end was cut by 0 bases, the J end by 4 bases, with 12 bases between. The length of the CDR3 is 15 residues.

The V call is TRBV7-2, the J call TRBJ2-3; 8 nucleotides agree with TRBD1. Germline V lookup: CDR1 SGHTA, CDR2 FQGNSA. The CDR3 totals 15 residues. The trim removed 8 bases at V and 1 base at J, leaving 8 bases unmatched. The CDR3: CASLPWTGRTDTQYF. DNA of the CDR3: TGTGCCAGCTTGCCATGGACAGGGCGCACAGATACGCAGTATTTT.

The chain recombines TRBV6-5 with TRBJ2-7; perhaps TRBD1 as D (6 bases). The CDR3 contains 14 residues. Trimming pared 7 bases from V and 3 bases from J, leaving 16 bases between. Germline V gene sequence: CDR1 MNHEY, CDR2 SVGAGI. CDR3 DNA sequence: TGTGCCAGCAAGAAACAGGGTACCCACTACGAGCAGTACTTC. Translated: CASKKQGTHYEQYF.

The chain recombines TRBV10-3 with TRBJ1-6; D is possibly TRBD1 (6 bases). The CDR3 is 16 residues long. From germline, CDR1 is ENHRY and CDR2 SYGVKD. Trimming took 0 bases from V and 8 from J, leaving 14 bases between them. Written as DNA, the CDR3 is TGTGCCATCAGTGAGTCGGACAGAAAGAGCGATTCACCCCTCCACTTT. This translates into CAISESDRKSDSPLHF.

This sequence joins TRBV15 and TRBJ2-1; TRBD1 matches 7 bases. Germline loops: CDR1 LNHNV, CDR2 YYDKDF (reference sequence). The CDR3 contains 18 residues. V shed 3 bases and J 4 bases; nucleotides not matched to a gene: 15. CDR3 bases: TGTGCCACCAGCAGGGATCAAAGACAGGGCGCGCCTTACAATGAGCAGTTCTTC. Protein product: CATSRDQRQGAPYNEQFF.

The V and J genes are TRBV7-2 and TRBJ1-2; D remains unclear. Germline CDR1 is SGHTA and CDR2 is FQGNSA. The CDR3 runs to 13 residues. Trimming cost V 1 base and J 8 bases, with 11 bases left between them. The CDR3 DNA reads TGTGCCAGCAGCTTAGGGTTCACTGCAGGCTACACCTTC. Translation: CASSLGFTAGYTF.

The chain carries TRBV7-9 and TRBJ1-5; tentatively, D is TRBD1 (5 bases). The CDR3 runs to 14 residues. The germline gives CDR1 SEHNR, CDR2 FQNEAQ (reference sequence). V dropped 5 bases and J dropped 5 bases, with 13 bases sitting between them. Here the CDR3 reads CASSPQGRDQPQHF. DNA for the CDR3: TGTGCCAGCAGCCCCCAGGGAAGGGATCAGCCCCAGCATTTT.